This TCR beta chain was identified in a study of blood T cell repertoires in COVID-19 (dated by TCRdb to 2019 to 2021). Study-wide context: Samples covering the acute and convalescent phases of COVID-19 were provided by collaborators in the United States, Italy and Spain. The samples were drawn from the first 160 participants of the ongoing ImmuneRACE study and from 1,200 or so subjects provided by 6 global collaborators. HLA class I and class II types, where available, came from metadata supplied by the sample provider rather than from assay-based typing. The dataset comprised deeply sampled blood TCRbeta repertoires from subjects exposed to, actively infected with, or recovered from COVID-19. The material from the prospective study consisted of cDNA or gDNA derived from T cells, B-cell-depleted T cells, or PBMCs. A de-identified subject ID, COVID-19 status, age in years and sex were almost always included in the sample metadata. A freely available public database, intended as a resource for researchers studying the immune response to SARS-CoV-2, is where the repertoires were released. What the authors observed across the whole study: How much clinical and demographic metadata was included differed by source and by participant, and the metadata was provided uncurated.

Inclusive of the bounding cysteine and phenylalanine, the CDR3 is 15 residues long. CDR3 DNA is the only sequence kept; it has 45 bases, read in frame from the first base. The germline V gene (reference sequence) gives CDR1 as SGHNT and CDR2 as YYREEE. Germline trimming amounts to 1 base on V and 8 bases on J, with 3 as the count of junction bases outside the gene matches. Each collaborating institution followed its own protocols to collect whole blood in K2EDTA tubes. For TCRbeta analysis, collaborator samples were shipped as frozen whole blood, as isolated PBMCs, or as DNA extracted from either sample type. TCRbeta CDR3 regions were amplified from genomic DNA by means of the immunoSEQ Assay, a bias-controlled multiplex PCR. In the authors' own workflow: Within the assay, amplification of reference gene primers was used to estimate how many nucleated cells each sample contained. Sequence reads were collapsed and filtered to measure the absolute abundance of every unique TCRbeta CDR3 rearrangement. For each sample, productive Simpson clonality was calculated as the square root of Simpson's diversity index over productive rearrangements. Drawn from immuneACCESS, this table holds only the in-frame rearrangements with V and J called that TCRdb kept. Clones are partly lost; checked studies trace under half to an unresolved V gene and leave the rest unexplained. Clone size and V and J calls were adopted from that table, with D and trimming inferred from the DNA. This sample is represented by some 130,000 clones; about 86% of them were singletons. Of the sample, approximately 9.1% falls within the top ten clones.

As regards this clone: What this receptor recognizes is not known. Base qualities are missing; no much larger clone stands one base away.

This sequence originates from an older woman with active or convalescent COVID-19. Source material: peripheral blood. The chain is assembled from TRBV5-4 and TRBJ2-2; 12 bases in between match TRBD2. The CDR3 here reads CASSLLAGGTGELFF. DNA sequence: TGTGCCAGCAGCTTGCTAGCGGGGGGGACTGGGGAGCTGTTTTTT.